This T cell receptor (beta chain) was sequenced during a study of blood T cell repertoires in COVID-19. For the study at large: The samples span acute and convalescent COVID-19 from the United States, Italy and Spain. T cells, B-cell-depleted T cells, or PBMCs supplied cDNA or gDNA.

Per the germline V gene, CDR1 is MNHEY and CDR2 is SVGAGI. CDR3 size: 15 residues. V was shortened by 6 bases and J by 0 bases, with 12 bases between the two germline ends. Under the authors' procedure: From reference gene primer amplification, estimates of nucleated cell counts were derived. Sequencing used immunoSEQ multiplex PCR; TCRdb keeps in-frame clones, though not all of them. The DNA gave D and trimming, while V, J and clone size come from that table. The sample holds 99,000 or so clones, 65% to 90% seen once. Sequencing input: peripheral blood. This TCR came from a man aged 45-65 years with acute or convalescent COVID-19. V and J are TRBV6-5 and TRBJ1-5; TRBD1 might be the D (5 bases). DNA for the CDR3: TGTGCCAGCAGGTGGGGAGGGGATAGCAATCAGCCCCAGCATTTT. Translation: CASRWGGDSNQPQHF.